The clone carrying this T cell receptor beta chain appeared a few times. CDR3 size: 16 residues. The germline V gene encodes CDR1 ENHRY and CDR2 SYGVKD. V lost 11 bases, J lost 0 bases, and 22 bases lay in between. In the authors' methods: Amplification with reference gene primers provided the estimates of nucleated cell counts. Assay used: immunoSEQ multiplex PCR; TCRdb lists only in-frame clones, some missing. That table supplies the V and J calls and clone size; D and trimming were determined from the DNA. The sample lists approximately 200,000 clones, 75% to 90% occurring once. The sample is drawn from a study of blood T cell repertoires in COVID-19. As for the study in general: Acute-phase and convalescent COVID-19 samples originated in the United States, Italy and Spain. The analysed material was cDNA or gDNA that came from T cells, B-cell-depleted T cells, or PBMCs.

The sequenced material came from peripheral blood. This sequence was found in a human donor with active or convalescent COVID-19. The donor label of this sample is uncertain. This chain uses TRBV10-3 with TRBJ1-1; D is unresolved. CDR3 nucleotides: TGTGCCTGTAAGCGGGCAGTGACAAATATGAACACTGAAGCTTTCTTT. This gives the protein CACKRAVTNMNTEAFF.